The rows below give T cell receptor beta chains drawn from one sample of a study of T cells in Graves' hyperthyroidism and ophthalmopathy. TCRdb used MiXCR to reprocess the multiplex PCR reads, holding one entry per CDR3 protein. Of around 400,000 distinct CDR3 sequences in the sample, roughly 14% were seen once. Sequencing was performed on blood. These receptors all stem from a woman between 18 and 29 years old with Graves' hyperthyroidism that later progressed to Graves' ophthalmopathy. CDR3s include the opening cysteine and the closing phenylalanine or tryptophan. Fields, in order: CDR3 DNA, CDR3 protein, V gene, D gene, clone size, J gene. A D gene is named only where the DNA matches it firmly. A clone size is listed for some rows: how often the clone was seen (once, few, many), or a class if it is expanded.

DNA: TGTGCCAGCAGCTTAGCGCTGCCCGGACTAGCGGGAGGGCAAATTGAGCAGTCCTTC
CDR3: CASSLALPGLAGGQIEQSF
V: TRBV7-6
D: TRBD2
size: -
J: TRBJ2-1

DNA: TGCAGTCCCCTTGACGGGGGCTCGTACAATGAGCAGTTCTTC
CDR3: CSPLDGGSYNEQFF
V: TRBV20-1
D: -
size: once
J: TRBJ2-1

DNA: TGTGCCAGCAATGGAGACTCTGGGGCCAACGTCCTGACTTTC
CDR3: CASNGDSGANVLTF
V: TRBV6-1
D: -
size: many
J: TRBJ2-6

DNA: TGTGCCAGCAGCCTCCATGGGGGACTAGCGGTTGGAGCCAAAAACATTCAGTACTTC
CDR3: CASSLHGGLAVGAKNIQYF
V: TRBV7-9
D: TRBD2
size: -
J: TRBJ2-4

DNA: TGCGCCAGCAGGGTTGGGACAGGGAACACCGGGGAGCTGTTTTTT
CDR3: CASRVGTGNTGELFF
V: TRBV5-1
D: TRBD1
size: -
J: TRBJ2-2

DNA: TGTGCCAGCAGCCCCGACGGCGCGGGAGGTTACGAGCAGTACTTC
CDR3: CASSPDGAGGYEQYF
V: TRBV7-3
D: TRBD2
size: many
J: TRBJ2-7

DNA: TGCGCCAGCAGCTTGGGACAGGGTGACTCCGAGCAGTACTTC
CDR3: CASSLGQGDSEQYF
V: TRBV5-1
D: TRBD1
size: many
J: TRBJ2-7

DNA: TGTGCCAGCAGTCTGGGGGAAGATACGCAGTATTTT
CDR3: CASSLGEDTQYF
V: TRBV6-1
D: -
size: many
J: TRBJ2-3

DNA: TGTGCCAGCAGTGAGGGAGGCTCTGGGGCCAACGTCCTGACTTTC
CDR3: CASSEGGSGANVLTF
V: TRBV6-1
D: -
size: many
J: TRBJ2-6

DNA: TGTGCCAGCTGTGCAATTGCTGGGAGCTCCTATAATTCACCCCTCCACTTT
CDR3: CASCAIAGSSYNSPLHF
V: TRBV27
D: -
size: -
J: TRBJ1-6

DNA: TGTGCCAGCAGCGCCGGGACAGGAAATAGCAATCAGCCCCAGCATTTT
CDR3: CASSAGTGNSNQPQHF
V: TRBV9
D: TRBD1
size: -
J: TRBJ1-5

DNA: TGTGCCAGCAGCCAAGTGGACAGTGACACAGATACGCAGTATTTT
CDR3: CASSQVDSDTDTQYF
V: TRBV4-2
D: -
size: few
J: TRBJ2-3

DNA: TGTGCCAGCAGCGTAGGTACCGGGACAACCAACACTGAAGCTTTCTTT
CDR3: CASSVGTGTTNTEAFF
V: TRBV9
D: -
size: -
J: TRBJ1-1

DNA: TGTGCCAGCAGCCAAAGGGACAGGCCTACTTACTTC
CDR3: CASSQRDRPTYF
V: TRBV12-3/TRBV12-4
D: TRBD1
size: -
J: TRBJ2-5

DNA: TGCAGCGTCCTGGGCGGGACGGACAACACTGAAGCTTTCTTT
CDR3: CSVLGGTDNTEAFF
V: TRBV29-1
D: -
size: many
J: TRBJ1-1

DNA: TGTGCCACCCGGGAGGTCAGTTCGCGCACCGGGGAGCTGTTTTTT
CDR3: CATREVSSRTGELFF
V: TRBV27
D: TRBD2
size: few
J: TRBJ2-2

DNA: TGTGCCAGCAGATACAGCTCTGGGGCCAACGTCCTGACTTTC
CDR3: CASRYSSGANVLTF
V: TRBV6-2/TRBV6-3
D: -
size: -
J: TRBJ2-6

DNA: TGCGCCAGCAGATCCAGGGTAACTGAAGCTTTCTTT
CDR3: CASRSRVTEAFF
V: TRBV5-1
D: -
size: -
J: TRBJ1-1

DNA: TGTGCCAGCAGTTCTACAGACTGGACCTACGAGCAGTACTTC
CDR3: CASSSTDWTYEQYF
V: TRBV28
D: -
size: many
J: TRBJ2-7

DNA: TGTGTCACCAGTGATTCCTCTGGGACTAGCGGGGGAAGGCGACTCGGCGAGCAGTACTTC
CDR3: CVTSDSSGTSGGRRLGEQYF
V: TRBV24-1
D: TRBD2
size: few
J: TRBJ2-7

DNA: TGTGCCAGCAGTTATCCGGCTGTCGCTGGGGCCAACGTCCTGACTTTC
CDR3: CASSYPAVAGANVLTF
V: TRBV6-2/TRBV6-3
D: -
size: many
J: TRBJ2-6

DNA: TGTGCCAGCAGCCAAGACATAGCTAACTATGGCTACACCTTC
CDR3: CASSQDIANYGYTF
V: TRBV6-1
D: -
size: -
J: TRBJ1-2

DNA: TGCAGCGTTGACCAGGAAACTAACTATGGCTACACCTTC
CDR3: CSVDQETNYGYTF
V: TRBV29-1
D: -
size: -
J: TRBJ1-2

DNA: TGTGCCAGCAGTTTATTCACTGGCACAGATACGCAGTATTTT
CDR3: CASSLFTGTDTQYF
V: TRBV27
D: -
size: -
J: TRBJ2-3

DNA: TGTGCCAGCAGCTTAGATCTCGGGGTTGGTCCATTAAGCACAGATACGCAGTATTTT
CDR3: CASSLDLGVGPLSTDTQYF
V: TRBV11-2
D: -
size: many
J: TRBJ2-3

DNA: TGCAGCGTTGTAAGGACAGGTTACTACGAGCAGTACTTC
CDR3: CSVVRTGYYEQYF
V: TRBV29-1
D: TRBD1
size: many
J: TRBJ2-7

DNA: TGTGCCAGCAGCTTAGATCGATCACCGACAAGTGGTGGCTACACCTTC
CDR3: CASSLDRSPTSGGYTF
V: TRBV11-2
D: -
size: many
J: TRBJ1-2

DNA: TGTGCCAGCAGTTACTATCGGGAGGGCGAATGGACAGATACGCAGTATTTT
CDR3: CASSYYREGEWTDTQYF
V: TRBV6-2/TRBV6-3
D: TRBD2
size: few
J: TRBJ2-3

DNA: TGCAGTGCCACCATCTCCCTTACGGGGCGATACAATGAGCAGTTCTTC
CDR3: CSATISLTGRYNEQFF
V: TRBV20-1
D: -
size: -
J: TRBJ2-1

DNA: TGTGCCAGCAGTAGGTCTAGCGGGAGATTCCAAGAGACCCAGTACTTC
CDR3: CASSRSSGRFQETQYF
V: TRBV6-1
D: TRBD2
size: many
J: TRBJ2-5

DNA: TGTGCCAGCAGCCAAGTAATGGGGGATACGCAGTATTTT
CDR3: CASSQVMGDTQYF
V: TRBV14
D: -
size: -
J: TRBJ2-3

DNA: TGTGCCAGCAGTGACAGGGATTTTGCCAAAAACATTCAGTACTTC
CDR3: CASSDRDFAKNIQYF
V: TRBV7-9
D: TRBD1
size: -
J: TRBJ2-4

DNA: TGTGCCAGCAGCTTAGACAGCTCCTACTATGGCTACACCTTC
CDR3: CASSLDSSYYGYTF
V: TRBV7-8
D: -
size: many
J: TRBJ1-2

DNA: TGTGCCAGCAGCTCGAAACTGTCGGGAGGAGGCGGCGGGGAGCTGTTTTTT
CDR3: CASSSKLSGGGGGELFF
V: TRBV11-3
D: TRBD2
size: few
J: TRBJ2-2

DNA: TGTGCCAGCAGCGCCTCAACAGGTTTCCCCATCTATGGCTACACCTTC
CDR3: CASSASTGFPIYGYTF
V: TRBV7-9
D: -
size: many
J: TRBJ1-2

DNA: TGTGCCAGCAGCCCGGGTTCGACCGGCGGGACCCAGTACTTC
CDR3: CASSPGSTGGTQYF
V: TRBV7-9
D: -
size: many
J: TRBJ2-5

DNA: TGTGCCAGCAGTGCCTCTTCACTAGTACCCTACGAGCAGTACTTC
CDR3: CASSASSLVPYEQYF
V: TRBV27
D: -
size: many
J: TRBJ2-7

DNA: TGCAGTGCTAGAGTAACAGTGGGGATTACTAGCAATCAGCCCCAGCATTTT
CDR3: CSARVTVGITSNQPQHF
V: TRBV20-1
D: -
size: -
J: TRBJ1-5

DNA: TGTGCCAGCAGCTCCCCTCTGGCCCCTGGGAACACTGAAGCTTTCTTT
CDR3: CASSSPLAPGNTEAFF
V: TRBV7-9
D: -
size: many
J: TRBJ1-1

DNA: TGTGCCAGCGGAGGGGGCCATTCCAACACCGGGGAGCTGTTTTTT
CDR3: CASGGGHSNTGELFF
V: TRBV28
D: -
size: -
J: TRBJ2-2

DNA: TGTGCCAGCAGTGGACAGGGGGCTTCAAACACCGGGGAGCTGTTTTTT
CDR3: CASSGQGASNTGELFF
V: TRBV2
D: TRBD1
size: many
J: TRBJ2-2

DNA: TGTGCCAGCAGCTCTCAACCCGGGAAAGCTTTCTTT
CDR3: CASSSQPGKAFF
V: TRBV7-9
D: -
size: -
J: TRBJ1-1

DNA: TGTGCCAGCACTCCAGCTAACTATGGCTACACCTTC
CDR3: CASTPANYGYTF
V: TRBV12-3/TRBV12-4
D: -
size: many
J: TRBJ1-2

DNA: TGCAGTGCTCCTACAGGCCTAGCGGGAGGGCGGAGGCAGTTCTTC
CDR3: CSAPTGLAGGRRQFF
V: TRBV20-1
D: TRBD2
size: many
J: TRBJ2-1

DNA: TGTGCCAGCAGCTTGTCGGTAGCGCGGGACTTAGCCAAAAACATTCAGTACTTC
CDR3: CASSLSVARDLAKNIQYF
V: TRBV5-6
D: -
size: -
J: TRBJ2-4

DNA: TGTGCCAGCAGCCCAACGCCCCAGCAAACCCTAGTCTATGGCTACACCTTC
CDR3: CASSPTPQQTLVYGYTF
V: TRBV27
D: -
size: few
J: TRBJ1-2

DNA: TGTGCCAGCAGCATCTACAGGGGTTCCTACGAGCAGTACTTC
CDR3: CASSIYRGSYEQYF
V: TRBV7-2
D: TRBD1
size: many
J: TRBJ2-7

DNA: TGTGCCAGCAGCTTCGGGGGGGGCGAAGCTTTCTTT
CDR3: CASSFGGGEAFF
V: TRBV7-3
D: -
size: many
J: TRBJ1-1

DNA: TGTGCCAGCAGCCCCGGCCGGGCAACAGATACGCAGTATTTT
CDR3: CASSPGRATDTQYF
V: TRBV7-2
D: -
size: once
J: TRBJ2-3

DNA: TGTGCCAGCAGCCAGGGGCCGCGGAACGAGCAGTACTTC
CDR3: CASSQGPRNEQYF
V: TRBV14
D: -
size: -
J: TRBJ2-7

DNA: TGCGCCAGCAGCTTGAAGTGGACAGGGGCTCCGTCGTATTTT
CDR3: CASSLKWTGAPSYF
V: TRBV5-1
D: TRBD1
size: many
J: TRBJ2-3

DNA: TGTGCCAGCAAAGGAGGGGCGGGCAATCAGCCCCAGCATTTT
CDR3: CASKGGAGNQPQHF
V: TRBV6-1
D: -
size: many
J: TRBJ1-5

DNA: TGTGCCAGCGGGGAAAGCGGGAGTAGTAATGAGCAGTTCTTC
CDR3: CASGESGSSNEQFF
V: TRBV2
D: TRBD2
size: many
J: TRBJ2-1

DNA: TGTGCCAGCAGCGGAGGGTCGGGGGCGTCTAATGAAAAACTGTTTTTT
CDR3: CASSGGSGASNEKLFF
V: TRBV28
D: -
size: -
J: TRBJ1-4

DNA: TGCAGTGCTAGGCCGCGGGGGGGGGCGCGAGAGACCCAGTACTTC
CDR3: CSARPRGGARETQYF
V: TRBV20-1
D: TRBD2
size: few
J: TRBJ2-5

DNA: TGCAGTGCTAACCACGTGGATTTCGGGGGGCAATATTTT
CDR3: CSANHVDFGGQYF
V: TRBV20-1
D: -
size: many
J: TRBJ1-3

DNA: TGCAGTGCGAACCCCGGGAGCAGCATCACTGAAGCTTTCTTT
CDR3: CSANPGSSITEAFF
V: TRBV20-1
D: -
size: few
J: TRBJ1-1